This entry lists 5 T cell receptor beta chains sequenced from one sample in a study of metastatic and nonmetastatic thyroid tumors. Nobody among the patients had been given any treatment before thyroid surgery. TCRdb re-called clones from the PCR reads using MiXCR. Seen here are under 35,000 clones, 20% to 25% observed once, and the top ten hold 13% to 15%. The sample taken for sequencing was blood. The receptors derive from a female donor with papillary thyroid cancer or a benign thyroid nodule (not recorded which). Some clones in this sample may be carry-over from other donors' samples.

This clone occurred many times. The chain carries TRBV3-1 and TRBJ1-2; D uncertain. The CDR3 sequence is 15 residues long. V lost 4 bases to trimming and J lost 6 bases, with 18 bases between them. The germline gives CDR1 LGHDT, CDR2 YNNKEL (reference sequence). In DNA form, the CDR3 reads TGTGCCAGCAGCCTTGCATCGGTAAATTCGCATGGCTACACCTTC. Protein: CASSLASVNSHGYTF.

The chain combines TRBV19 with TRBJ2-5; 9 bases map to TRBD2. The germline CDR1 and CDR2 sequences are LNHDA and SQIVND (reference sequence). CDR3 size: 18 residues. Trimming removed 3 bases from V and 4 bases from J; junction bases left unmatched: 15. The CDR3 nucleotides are TGTGCCAGTAGTATGAGGATGACTAGCGGTAGGAGAGCAGAGACCCAGTACTTC. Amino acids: CASSMRMTSGRRAETQYF.

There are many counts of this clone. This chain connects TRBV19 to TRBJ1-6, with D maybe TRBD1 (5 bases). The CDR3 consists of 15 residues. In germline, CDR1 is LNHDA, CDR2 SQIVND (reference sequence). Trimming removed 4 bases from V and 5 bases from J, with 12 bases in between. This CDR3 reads CASSTGTGHNSPLHF. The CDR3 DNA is TGTGCCAGTAGTACCGGGACGGGGCATAATTCACCCCTCCACTTT.

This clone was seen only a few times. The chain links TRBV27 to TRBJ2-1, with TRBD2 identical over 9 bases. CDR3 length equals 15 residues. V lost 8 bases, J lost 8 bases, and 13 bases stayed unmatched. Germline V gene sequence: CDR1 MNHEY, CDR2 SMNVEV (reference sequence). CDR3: CASGGAGGLRYEQFF. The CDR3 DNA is TGTGCCAGCGGTGGGGCGGGAGGGCTAAGGTATGAGCAGTTCTTC.

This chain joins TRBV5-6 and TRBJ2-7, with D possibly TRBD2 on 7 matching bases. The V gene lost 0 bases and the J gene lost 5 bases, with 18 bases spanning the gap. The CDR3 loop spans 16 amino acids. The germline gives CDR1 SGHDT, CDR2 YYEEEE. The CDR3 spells CASSLAGRGGDHEQYF. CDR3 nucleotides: TGTGCCAGCAGCTTGGCTGGACGAGGGGGGGACCACGAGCAGTACTTC.